This note documents a single TCR beta chain sequence. This clone was detected only a few times. The antigen it recognizes is unknown. There are no base qualities to consult, and no much larger clone falls within one base. The CDR1 and CDR2 encoded by the germline V gene are MNHNS and SASEGT. From the cysteine up to the phenylalanine, the CDR3 has a length of 15 residues. The retained sequence is limited to the CDR3, 45 bases, with the frame set at the first base. Trimming takes 5 bases from V and 6 bases from J, and the germline ends sit 17 bases apart. The sample belongs to a study of metastatic and nonmetastatic thyroid tumors (TCRdb year 2020). In the study overall: The researchers compared repertoires between peripheral blood samples and tumor or nodule tissue samples from patients with malignant or benign thyroid disease.

The library was obtained by PCR. Data came from an Illumina HiSeq 4000. High-throughput sequencing was used to profile the TCR beta-chain CDR3 region of every patient. Under the source paper's analysis protocol: A classifier to discriminate distant-metastatic papillary thyroid cancer patients was built from CDR3 differences across clinicopathological groups. The Shannon index was used to assess repertoire diversity, and the Morisita-Horn index was used to assess tumor-blood repertoire similarity. Using fastp trimming at Q25 and MiXCR clonotype assembly, TCRdb reanalyzed the public sequencing data and kept in-frame beta chains. None of the V and J calls come from the authors' own analysis; TCRdb made them. The sample table lists some 38,000 clones, approximately 20% of them with a count of one. The ten top clones hold about a sixth of the sample. General conclusions and limits of the study: In both blood and tumor samples, malignant tumors were reported to have significantly higher TCR beta diversity than benign nodules.

No treatment had been received by any patient before thyroid surgery. Using T-cell receptor beta sequencing, the study looked back at clinical samples from patients collected from the early 2010s to the late 2010s. This sequence originates from a female donor with papillary thyroid cancer or a benign thyroid nodule (not recorded which). Some clones in this sample may be carry-over from other donors' samples. The rearranged segments are TRBV6-1 and TRBJ1-5; TRBD1 might be the D gene, on 6 matching bases. The sample consisted of blood. CDR3 loop: CASSPVTGGGQPQHF. The nucleotide sequence reads as follows: TGTGCCAGCAGTCCCGTGACAGGTGGCGGTCAGCCCCAGCATTTT.